This passage covers 12 T cell receptor beta chains from one sample sequenced in a study of cytomegalovirus exposure and HLA in healthy donors. The table came from immunoSEQ multiplex PCR; TCRdb's copy has only in-frame clones and leaves some out. The data show around 80,000 clones, with approximately 95% seen just once and more than 0.65% held by the top ten. Sequencing was performed on PBMCs. The receptors were sampled from a woman aged 18-30 years in good health and CMV-seronegative.

J is TRBJ1-5 and V is TRBV10-3; 7 positions agree with TRBD1. The V gene's germline CDR1 is ENHRY and CDR2 SYGVKD. The CDR3 extends over 14 amino acids. J was trimmed by 0 bases and V by 6 bases; bases with no gene match: 2. CDR3 residues: CAISGQDSNQPQHF. The CDR3 coding sequence is TGTGCCATCAGCGGACAGGATAGCAATCAGCCCCAGCATTTT.

The rearrangement joins TRBV6-1 to TRBJ1-1; TRBD1 might be the D (5 bases). Trimming pared 3 bases from V and 1 base from J, leaving 12 bases between. This CDR3 is built from 15 residues. Germline values: CDR1 MNHNS, CDR2 SASEGT. CDR3 nucleotide sequence: TGTGCCAGCAGTGACAACCAGGGCGGGAACACTGAAGCTTTCTTT. Protein: CASSDNQGGNTEAFF.

The J gene is TRBJ1-3, the V gene TRBV6-5, with 7 nucleotides matching TRBD1. The CDR3 consists of 14 residues. Germline V gene sequence: CDR1 MNHEY, CDR2 SVGAGI. With V trimmed by 7 bases and J by 2 bases, 5 bases remained unmatched. This chain's CDR3 is CASKVDRAGNTIYF. The CDR3 DNA reads TGTGCCAGCAAAGTCGACAGGGCTGGAAACACCATATATTTT.

V usage is TRBV4-3 and J usage is TRBJ1-5, with 7 bases matching TRBD1. Unmatched junction bases numbered 5, after V lost 0 bases and J lost 3 bases. The length of the CDR3 is 16 residues. In germline, CDR1 is LGHNA, CDR2 YSLEER. CDR3 sequence (DNA): TGCGCCAGCAGCCAAGATGTCAGGGGGGTCAATCAGCCCCAGCATTTT. It yields the protein CASSQDVRGVNQPQHF.

The genes are TRBV5-4 and TRBJ1-1; 8 nucleotides line up with TRBD1. The CDR3 is 14 amino acids. After removal of 1 base from V and 5 bases from J, the junction contained 4 bases not matched to a gene. Germline V gene sequence: CDR1 SGHNT, CDR2 YYREEE (reference sequence). CDR3 DNA: TGTGCCAGCAGCTTGCGACAGGGGTTTACTGAAGCTTTCTTT. Translating it yields CASSLRQGFTEAFF.

The chain is built from TRBV5-1 and TRBJ1-6, with 7 bases identical to TRBD1. Losses at the gene ends were 4 bases for V and 2 bases for J; bases not matched to a gene: 6. CDR1 is SGHRS and CDR2 is YFSETQ in the germline V gene. CDR3 size: 16 residues. For the CDR3, the DNA is TGCGCCAGCAGCCTTAAGACAGGGACCTATAATTCACCCCTCCACTTT. Its translation: CASSLKTGTYNSPLHF.

The rearrangement joins TRBV6-6 to TRBJ2-7; 7 bases are a match to TRBD1. The length of the CDR3 is 13 residues. Germline lookup yields CDR1 MNHNY and CDR2 SVGAGI (reference sequence). V was pared by 2 bases and J by 3 bases, with 1 base of the junction left unmatched. The CDR3 DNA reads TGTGCCAGCAGTTACCGACAGGGCTACGAGCAGTACTTC. Its translation: CASSYRQGYEQYF.

This clone was picked up one time. The J gene is TRBJ2-7, the V gene TRBV9; 7 bases align to TRBD2. The germline V gene encodes CDR1 SGDLS and CDR2 YYNGEE. V gave up 5 bases and J gave up 3 bases; unmatched junction bases: 11. The CDR3 runs 15 residues. The CDR3 sequence: CASSASGGLDYEQYF. CDR3 nucleotides: TGTGCCAGCAGTGCTAGCGGAGGGTTGGACTACGAGCAGTACTTC.

The chain employs TRBV9 and TRBJ2-5; TRBD2 aligns across 10 bases. The V gene end was trimmed by 4 bases and the J gene end by 5 bases; junction bases not matched to a gene: 8. The CDR3 is 15 residues long. Germline V gene data show CDR1 as SGDLS and CDR2 as YYNGEE. CDR3 loop: CASSPRTSGSETQYF. The CDR3 DNA sequence: TGTGCCAGCAGCCCCCGGACTAGCGGATCGGAGACCCAGTACTTC.

The V call is TRBV19, the J call TRBJ2-7, with D perhaps matching TRBD1 (6 bases). Germline CDR1 and CDR2: LNHDA and SQIVND (reference sequence). The CDR3 has 17 residues. Deletions cut 7 bases from V and 3 bases from J, with 25 bases between. The CDR3 bases are TGTGCCAGTACCCAACCCATCCAGGGGCGAATATTCTACGAGCAGTACTTC. This encodes CASTQPIQGRIFYEQYF. Full variable domain (outside the CDR3, taken from reference TRBV19 and TRBJ2-7): DGGITQSPKYLFRKEGQNVTLSCEQNLNHDAMYWYRQDPGQGLRLIYYSQIVNDFQKGDIAEGYSVSREKKESFPLTVTSAQKNPTAFYLCASTQPIQGRIFYEQYFGPGTRLTVT.

This chain joins TRBV15 and TRBJ2-5, with D possibly matching TRBD2 (6 bases). Germline CDR1 is LNHNV and CDR2 is YYDKDF (reference sequence). This CDR3 has 13 residues. V was clipped by 6 bases and J by 0 bases, with 8 bases between them. The CDR3 loop is CATREGNQETQYF. In nucleotides, the CDR3 is TGTGCCACCAGGGAGGGGAACCAAGAGACCCAGTACTTC.

V is TRBV7-8 and J is TRBJ1-2; D is possibly TRBD1 (6 bases). The CDR3 is 14 residues long. Trimming stripped 4 bases from V and 4 bases from J, with 13 bases between. Germline CDR1 and CDR2: SGHVS and FQNEAQ. CDR3 DNA: TGTGCCAGCAGCTCGTCACGGACAGCCTATGGCTACACCTTC. It translates to CASSSSRTAYGYTF.